Listed here are 29 T cell receptor beta chains from one sample, sequenced in a study of vaccination and CD4 T cells after COVID-19. Their cognate antigens are unknown. Cultured CD4+ T-cell DNA underwent Oncomine TCR Beta short-read sequencing. TCRdb reprocessed the PCR reads with MiXCR, giving one entry per CDR3 protein. Of 9,500 to 15,000 distinct CDR3 sequences in the sample, approximately 60% were seen once. Treatment here: 10-day PBMC culture with coronavirus spike peptide pools or control peptides (ViraFEST assay). The sequencing here drew on CD4+ T cells from blood, cultured in vitro, taken before SARS-CoV-2 vaccination. The receptors originated from a human donor who had recovered from COVID-19.

This clonotype came up once. The J gene is TRBJ2-1, the V gene TRBV7-2, with 7 positions matching TRBD1. The CDR3 totals 16 residues. The trim removed 4 bases at V and 7 bases at J, leaving 13 bases unmatched. The germline gives CDR1 SGHTA, CDR2 FQGNSA. CDR3 loop: CASSSTRQGHLNEQFF. DNA for the CDR3: TGTGCCAGCAGCTCCACCCGACAGGGCCATCTTAATGAGCAGTTCTTC.

V gene TRBV20-1 combines with J gene TRBJ2-5, with D perhaps matching TRBD2 (7 bases). The germline V gene encodes CDR1 DFQATT and CDR2 SNEGSKA (reference sequence). Trimming left V 3 bases short and J 4 bases short, with 15 bases between. The CDR3 loop spans 14 amino acids. The CDR3 nucleotides are TGCAGTGCTAGTCTGGTGGGGGGGGCAGAGACCCAGTACTTC. Translating gives CSASLVGGAETQYF.

The table lists this clonotype with a few counts. The chain has TRBV4-2 and TRBJ1-5; tentatively, D is TRBD1 (6 bases). The CDR3 covers 14 residues. Trimming shortened V by 4 bases and J by 0 bases, and 7 bases separated the two germline ends. CDR1 is LGHNA and CDR2 is YNFKEQ in the germline V gene. This CDR3 reads CASSRDTSNQPQHF. CDR3 nucleotide sequence: TGTGCCAGCAGCCGGGACACTAGCAATCAGCCCCAGCATTTT.

The chain joins TRBV7-2 to TRBJ1-2, with unresolved D. Germline V gives CDR1 SGHTA, CDR2 FQGNSA. This CDR3 region has 12 residues. V lost 6 bases, J lost 4 bases, and 9 bases lay in between. The CDR3 loop is CASRNNAYGYTF. The DNA of the CDR3 is TGTGCCAGCAGGAACAATGCCTATGGCTACACCTTC.

This chain links TRBV7-3 with TRBJ2-2; D possibly corresponds to TRBD2 (6 bases). Trimming took off 0 bases at V and 6 bases at J, with 14 bases between the two ends. The CDR3 spans 16 residues. CDR1 and CDR2 from the germline V gene are SGHTA and FQGTGA. The CDR3 DNA reads TGTGCCAGCAGCTTAACGGGTGGAGGGGCGCCCGGGGAGCTGTTTTTT. Translating it yields CASSLTGGGAPGELFF. The full variable domain, its missing parts supplied by reference TRBV7-3 and TRBJ2-2, is GAGVSQTPSNKVTEKGKYVELRCDPISGHTALYWYRQSLGQGPEFLIYFQGTGAADDSGLPNDRFFAVRPEGSVSTLKIQRTERGDSAVYLCASSLTGGGAPGELFFGEGSRLTVL.

A few counts support this clonotype. At one end the junction does not follow the germline gene, possibly because of a read error. The V and J genes are TRBV7-9 and TRBJ1-1; D possibly corresponds to TRBD1 (5 bases). This CDR3 region has 14 residues. Per the germline V gene, CDR1 is SEHNR and CDR2 is FQNEAQ (reference sequence). This chain's CDR3 is CASKLWGGNSEAFF. The CDR3 nucleotides are TGTGCCAGCAAACTTTGGGGGGGGAACTCTGAAGCTTTCTTT.

This clonotype was observed a few times. The rearrangement uses TRBV7-9 and TRBJ1-1; D is undetermined. Between the trimmed V and J ends, which lost 5 bases and 11 bases, there was a span of 21 bases. CDR1 and CDR2 (germline): SEHNR, FQNEAQ (reference sequence). CDR3 size: 14 residues. The CDR3 nucleotides are TGTGCCAGCAGCCCAGCGACGGGGATAGGTAACGCTTTCTTT. It translates to CASSPATGIGNAFF.

The chain couples TRBV27 to TRBJ2-2; D gene unclear. Trimming shortened V by 2 bases and J by 4 bases, and 8 bases separated the two germline ends. This CDR3 contains 14 residues. In germline, CDR1 is MNHEY, CDR2 SMNVEV (reference sequence). CDR3 sequence reads: CASSLKQTTGELFF. Written as DNA, the CDR3 is TGTGCCAGCAGTTTAAAACAGACCACCGGGGAGCTGTTTTTT.

The chain recombines TRBV20-1 with TRBJ1-2; possibly TRBD1 for D (5 bases). Germline CDR1 reads DFQATT; CDR2 reads SNEGSKA (reference sequence). The CDR3 extends over 15 amino acids. V was cut by 3 bases and J by 0 bases, with 14 bases left in between. The CDR3 bases are TGCAGTGCTAGGGGGGACGGAGTTGCTAACTATGGCTACACCTTC. It translates to CSARGDGVANYGYTF.

This clonotype was found a few times. The CDR3 DNA reads as TGTGCCAGCAGTTCGGACACCAGCACAGATACGCAGTATTTT. It codes for CASSSDTSTDTQYF. V usage is TRBV6-2 or TRBV6-3 and J usage is TRBJ2-3; D may be TRBD1 (5 bases). The CDR3 runs 14 residues. Germline CDR1 is MNHEY and CDR2 is SVGEGT. Between the trimmed V and J ends, which lost 4 bases and 0 bases, there was a span of 8 bases.

The rearrangement uses TRBV27 and TRBJ1-2; no firm D call. Per germline, CDR1 MNHEY and CDR2 SMNVEV (reference sequence). The V end lost 6 bases, the J end lost 1 base, and 12 bases lay between the germline ends. This CDR3 has 14 residues. DNA for the CDR3: TGTGCCAGCAGCAGAACCTCATTTAACTATGGCTACACCTTC. This translates into CASSRTSFNYGYTF.

J is TRBJ2-7 and V is TRBV7-9; 9 bases are a match to TRBD2. The junction had 9 bases not matched to a gene; V was cut back by 5 bases and J by 7 bases. CDR3 length: 14 amino acids. Germline loops: CDR1 SEHNR, CDR2 FQNEAQ (reference sequence). The CDR3 reads CASSPGGRAREQYF. The CDR3 region has the DNA TGTGCCAGCAGCCCCGGCGGGAGGGCGAGGGAGCAGTACTTC.

This sequence joins TRBV28 and TRBJ2-5; tentatively, D is TRBD1 or TRBD2 (5 bases each). The germline V gene has CDR1 MDHEN and CDR2 SYDVKM. There are 14 residues in the CDR3. Trimming took 6 bases from V and 1 from J, leaving 12 bases between them. CDR3 loop: CASRPRGIQETQYF. The CDR3, as DNA: TGTGCCAGCAGGCCCCGGGGCATCCAAGAGACCCAGTACTTC.

Remarks on this clonotype: Its ends do not fully match the called genes, so a read error is possible. The V call is TRBV20-1, the J call TRBJ2-5, with TRBD2 as a possible D gene (6 bases). CDR3 length: 14 residues. Germline CDR1 is DFQATT and CDR2 is SNEGSKA (reference sequence). DNA of the CDR3: TGCGGTGCTAGTTCCAGCGGGCCGAAAGAGACCCAGTACTTC. Its translation is CGASSSGPKETQYF.

This rearrangement joins TRBV9 to TRBJ1-1; 12 nucleotides match TRBD1. The germline gives CDR1 SGDLS, CDR2 YYNGEE. Trimming removed 4 bases from V and 12 bases from J; junction bases left unmatched: 10. The CDR3 runs 14 residues. DNA for the CDR3: TGTGCCAGCAGCCCCAGGGGGACAGGGGGCGGAACTTTCTTT. Its translation: CASSPRGTGGGTFF.

This clonotype was seen only a few times. The CDR3 loop is CASSWQGADTGELFF. The CDR3 DNA sequence: TGTGCCAGTAGTTGGCAGGGGGCTGACACCGGGGAGCTGTTTTTT. The V and J genes are TRBV19 and TRBJ2-2, with 8 bases identical to TRBD1. Unmatched junction bases numbered 5, after V lost 5 bases and J lost 3 bases. Germline V gene data show CDR1 as LNHDA and CDR2 as SQIVND (reference sequence). This CDR3 has 15 amino acids.

CDR3 sequence: CASSPGQGTEAFF. The CDR3 DNA is TGTGCCAGCAGCCCAGGACAGGGCACTGAAGCTTTCTTT. The gene calls are TRBV7-6 and TRBJ1-1, with 8 bases that match TRBD1. Germline V CDR1 and CDR2: SGHVS, FNYEAQ. The ends lost 5 bases at V and 4 bases at J; junction bases unmatched: 3. The length of the CDR3 is 13 residues. Full variable domain (missing parts from reference TRBV7-6 and TRBJ1-1): GAGVSQSPRYKVTKRGQDVALRCDPISGHVSLYWYRQALGQGPEFLTYFNYEAQQDKSGLPNDRFSAERPEGSISTLTIQRTEQRDSAMYRCASSPGQGTEAFFGQGTRLTVV.

The chain links TRBV6-1 to TRBJ1-1; D is uncertain. Germline loops: CDR1 MNHNS, CDR2 SASEGT. This CDR3 comprises 12 residues. The V and J ends lost 6 bases and 1 base respectively, with 6 bases between them. The CDR3 DNA reads TGTGCCAGCAGCAAACAGAACACTGAAGCTTTCTTT. Its translation is CASSKQNTEAFF.

This clonotype was detected only a few times. The J gene is TRBJ1-1, the V gene TRBV10-3; 8 bases are shared with TRBD1. Germline V lookup: CDR1 ENHRY, CDR2 SYGVKD. The CDR3 runs 15 residues. Trimming cost V 6 bases and J 0 bases; bases outside gene matches: 6. This CDR3 is CAISQRTGMNTEAFF. Written as DNA, the CDR3 is TGTGCCATCAGCCAGAGGACAGGGATGAACACTGAAGCTTTCTTT.

V and J are TRBV6-5 and TRBJ2-3; 8 bases match TRBD1. The CDR3 totals 13 residues. Germline loops: CDR1 MNHEY, CDR2 SVGAGI. The V gene end was trimmed by 6 bases and the J gene end by 6 bases; junction bases not matched to a gene: 5. In DNA form, the CDR3 reads TGTGCCAGCAGGTACAGGGGGAAGGATACGCAGTATTTT. Translating gives CASRYRGKDTQYF.

CDR3 in DNA: TGTGCCAGCAGCTTAGCGGGGGGAAACTCTGGAAACACCATATATTTT. It specifies CASSLAGGNSGNTIYF. The J gene is TRBJ1-3, the V gene TRBV7-2, with D perhaps TRBD1 (5 bases). Germline-derived CDR1 and CDR2 are SGHTA and FQGNSA. CDR3 size: 16 residues. With 0 bases removed from V and 0 bases from J, the gap between germline ends came to 9 bases.

Relative to its sample, this clonotype is medium-sized. V and J are TRBV10-3 and TRBJ2-1, with TRBD2 matching 9 bases. CDR3 length: 16 residues. Per germline, CDR1 ENHRY and CDR2 SYGVKD. Unmatched junction bases numbered 6, after V lost 3 bases and J lost 3 bases. The CDR3: CAISDVRGGDYNEQFF. The CDR3, as DNA: TGTGCCATCAGTGATGTTCGCGGGGGGGACTACAATGAGCAGTTCTTC.

Worth noting for this clonotype: A junction boundary mismatches the germline segment, possibly from a read error. The rearrangement joins TRBV7-2 to TRBJ2-1, with D hard to call. The CDR3 totals 13 residues. The V gene's germline CDR1 is SGHTA and CDR2 FQGNSA. The CDR3 reads CASTPDQYTEQFF. The CDR3 DNA is TGTGCCAGCACCCCTGACCAATACACTGAGCAGTTCTTC. Using reference TRBV7-2 and TRBJ2-1 for the parts outside the CDR3, the full variable domain is GAGVSQSPSNKVTEKGKDVELRCDPISGHTALYWYRQSLGQGLEFLIYFQGNSAPDKSGLPSDRFSAERTGGSVSTLTIQRTQQEDSAVYLCASTPDQYTEQFFGPGTRLTVL.

This clonotype showed up just a few times. The V and J genes are TRBV6-1 and TRBJ2-3; D call uncertain. Trimming shortened V by 6 bases and J by 11 bases, and 15 bases separated the two germline ends. Germline assignment: CDR1 MNHNS and CDR2 SASEGT. CDR3 length: 12 amino acids. The CDR3: CASSLRPEGQYF. The CDR3 DNA follows: TGTGCCAGCAGCCTTCGACCTGAAGGGCAGTATTTT.

The chain is built from TRBV20-1 and TRBJ1-6; no clear D gene. V lost 6 bases to trimming and J lost 6 bases, with 18 bases between them. Germline CDR1 DFQATT, CDR2 SNEGSKA (reference sequence). This CDR3 is 15 amino acids long. CDR3 protein: CSAREAGLSNSPLHF. The CDR3 bases are TGCAGTGCCCGTGAGGCGGGCTTGAGTAATTCACCCCTCCACTTT.

The rearrangement links TRBV27 to TRBJ2-5; 10 positions agree with TRBD2. The CDR3 spans 15 residues. With V trimmed by 5 bases and J by 2 bases, 5 bases remained unmatched. Per germline, CDR1 MNHEY and CDR2 SMNVEV (reference sequence). CDR3 in DNA: TGTGCCAGCAGTCCCTTGACTAGCGGGCAAGAGACCCAGTACTTC. This sequence encodes CASSPLTSGQETQYF.

V usage is TRBV20-1 and J usage is TRBJ1-2; 7 bases are shared with TRBD1. Germline V gene sequence: CDR1 DFQATT, CDR2 SNEGSKA (reference sequence). The CDR3 runs 15 residues. Unmatched junction bases numbered 7, after V lost 2 bases and J lost 1 base. The CDR3, as DNA: TGCAGTGCTAGACCCGGACAGGTATATAACTATGGCTACACCTTC. Translated, it gives CSARPGQVYNYGYTF.

This sequence joins TRBV7-3 and TRBJ2-3; 9 bases are a match to TRBD2. V was clipped by 5 bases and J by 5 bases; unmatched bases: 11. This CDR3 has 16 residues. The V gene's germline CDR1 is SGHTA and CDR2 FQGTGA. The CDR3 nucleotides are TGTGCCAGCAGCGTACTGGGCGGGAGGGGTGTAGATACGCAGTATTTT. It yields the protein CASSVLGGRGVDTQYF. Full variable domain (rest looked up from reference TRBV7-3 and TRBJ2-3): GAGVSQTPSNKVTEKGKYVELRCDPISGHTALYWYRQSLGQGPEFLIYFQGTGAADDSGLPNDRFFAVRPEGSVSTLKIQRTERGDSAVYLCASSVLGGRGVDTQYFGPGTRLTVL.

This clonotype has a handful of counts. The junction does not match germline at one end; this may be a read error. This chain connects TRBV27 to TRBJ2-3; D call uncertain. This CDR3 is built from 13 residues. Germline values: CDR1 MNHEY, CDR2 SMNVEV (reference sequence). The CDR3: CATSHDGTDTQYF. Written as DNA, the CDR3 is TGTGCCACCAGTCACGACGGCACAGATACGCAGTATTTT.